This T cell receptor (beta chain) was captured by sequencing in a study of prognosis after radiotherapy for stage I lung cancer. V lost 6 bases and J 1 base, leaving 24 bases between the germline ends. The CDR3 totals 19 residues. CDR1 is MDHEN, CDR2 SYDVKM, per germline. Genomic DNA served as the source from which two-round multiplex PCR generated TCR beta CDR3 amplicons. Round one of PCR was performed, and it used primers specific to each TRBV and TRBJ gene. Each CDR3 protein gets one entry after TCRdb re-called the multiplex PCR reads with MiXCR. The sample has approximately 18,000 distinct CDR3 sequences; about 46% are singletons.

Source: PBMCs, taken before or after stereotactic body radiation therapy (not recorded which). The clonotype comes from a donor aged 50 or older with non-small cell lung cancer. V gene TRBV28 combines with J gene TRBJ1-4; D remains unclear. The CDR3 sequence is CASSYLRGHLAKTNEKLFF. The CDR3 bases are TGTGCCAGCAGCTATTTACGCGGGCACCTGGCCAAAACTAATGAAAAACTGTTTTTT.